Included here is one TCR beta chain sequence, with context. What it binds is unknown. Per the germline V gene, CDR1 is MDHEN and CDR2 is SYDVKM. V was shortened by 6 bases and J by 6 bases, with 15 bases between the two germline ends. The CDR3 is 14 amino acids. The data are from a study of cytomegalovirus exposure and HLA in healthy donors. The PCR made use of 60 Vbeta and 13 Jbeta primers. Sequenced by immunoSEQ multiplex PCR; TCRdb stores in-frame clones only, minus some. This sample has about 100,000 clones, with around 85% found just once. Study-wide findings and caveats: A missense DCLRE1C variant was associated with V- and J-gene trimming of TCR beta chains in a later analysis, and an independent cohort replicated the association. Presence/absence comparisons presumed near-even sequencing depth among donors. Some TCR beta chains (roughly 160 of them) were listed as cytomegalovirus-associated.

This TCR was sampled from a man aged 30 to 39 in good health and CMV-seronegative. Sequencing input: PBMCs. The chain joins TRBV28 to TRBJ1-3; perhaps TRBD1 as D (5 bases). Written as DNA, the CDR3 is TGTGCCAGCAGGCCCGAAGGGGTGGAAAACACCATATATTTT. Its protein product is CASRPEGVENTIYF.